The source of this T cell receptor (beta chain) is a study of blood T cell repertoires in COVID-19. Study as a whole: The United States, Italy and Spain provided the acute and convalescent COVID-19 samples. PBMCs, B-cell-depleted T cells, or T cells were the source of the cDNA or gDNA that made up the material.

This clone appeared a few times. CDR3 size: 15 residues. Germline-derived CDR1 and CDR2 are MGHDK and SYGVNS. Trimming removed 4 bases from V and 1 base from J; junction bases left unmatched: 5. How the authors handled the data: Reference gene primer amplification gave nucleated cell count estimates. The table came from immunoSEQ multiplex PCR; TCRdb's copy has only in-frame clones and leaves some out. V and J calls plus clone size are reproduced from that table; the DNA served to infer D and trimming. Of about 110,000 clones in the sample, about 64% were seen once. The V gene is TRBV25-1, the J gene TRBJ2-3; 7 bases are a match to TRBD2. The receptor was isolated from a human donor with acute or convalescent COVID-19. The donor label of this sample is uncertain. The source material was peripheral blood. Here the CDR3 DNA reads TGTGCCAGCAGTGCAAGGGGAGGGGGCACAGATACGCAGTATTTT. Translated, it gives CASSARGGGTDTQYF.